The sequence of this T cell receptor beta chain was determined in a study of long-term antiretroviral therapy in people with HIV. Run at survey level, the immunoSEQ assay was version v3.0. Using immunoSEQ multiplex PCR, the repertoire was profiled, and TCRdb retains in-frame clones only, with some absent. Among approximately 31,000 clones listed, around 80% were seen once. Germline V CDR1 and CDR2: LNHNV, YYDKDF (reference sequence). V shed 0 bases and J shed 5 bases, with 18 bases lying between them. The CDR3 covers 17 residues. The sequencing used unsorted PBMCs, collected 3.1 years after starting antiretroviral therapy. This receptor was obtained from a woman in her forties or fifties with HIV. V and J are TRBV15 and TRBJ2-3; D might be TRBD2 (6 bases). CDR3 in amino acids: CATSRDLGLPAKDTQYF. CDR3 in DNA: TGTGCCACCAGCAGAGATCTCGGACTACCTGCGAAAGATACGCAGTATTTT. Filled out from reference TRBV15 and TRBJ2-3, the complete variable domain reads DAMVIQNPRYQVTQFGKPVTLSCSQTLNHNVMYWYQQKSSQAPKLLFHYYDKDFNNEADTPDNFQSRRPNTSFCFLDIRSPGLGDTAMYLCATSRDLGLPAKDTQYFGPGTRLTVL.